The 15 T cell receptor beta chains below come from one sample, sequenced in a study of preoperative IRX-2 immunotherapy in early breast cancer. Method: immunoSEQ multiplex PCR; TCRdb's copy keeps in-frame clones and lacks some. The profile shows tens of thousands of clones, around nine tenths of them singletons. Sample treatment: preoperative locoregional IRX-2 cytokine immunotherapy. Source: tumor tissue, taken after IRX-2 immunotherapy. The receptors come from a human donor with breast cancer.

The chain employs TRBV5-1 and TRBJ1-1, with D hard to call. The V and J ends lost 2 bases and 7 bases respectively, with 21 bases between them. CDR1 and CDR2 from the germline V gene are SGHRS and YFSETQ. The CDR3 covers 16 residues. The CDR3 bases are TGCGCCAGCAGCTTAGGGAATACACTTTGGATGGATGAAGCTTTCTTT. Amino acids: CASSLGNTLWMDEAFF.

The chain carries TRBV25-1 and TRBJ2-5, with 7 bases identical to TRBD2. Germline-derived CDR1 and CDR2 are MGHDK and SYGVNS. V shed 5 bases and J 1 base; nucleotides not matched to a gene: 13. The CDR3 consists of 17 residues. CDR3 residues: CASSKIGSSGFQETQYF. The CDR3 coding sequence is TGTGCCAGCAGTAAAATCGGGTCTAGCGGATTCCAAGAGACCCAGTACTTC.

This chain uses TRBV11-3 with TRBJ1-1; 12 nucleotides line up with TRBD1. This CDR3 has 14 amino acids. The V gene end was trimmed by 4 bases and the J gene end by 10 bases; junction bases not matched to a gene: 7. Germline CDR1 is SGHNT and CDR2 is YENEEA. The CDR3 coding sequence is TGTGCCAGCAGCTCGACTCCGGGACAGGGGGCAGCTTTCTTT. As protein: CASSSTPGQGAAFF.

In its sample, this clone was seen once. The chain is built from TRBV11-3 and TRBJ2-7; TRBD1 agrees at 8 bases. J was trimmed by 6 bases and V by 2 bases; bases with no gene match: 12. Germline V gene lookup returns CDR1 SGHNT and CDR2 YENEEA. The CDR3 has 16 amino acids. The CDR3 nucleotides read TGTGCCAGCAGCTTAATAAGTTCCCGGACAGGGTCCGAGCAGTACTTC. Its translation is CASSLISSRTGSEQYF.

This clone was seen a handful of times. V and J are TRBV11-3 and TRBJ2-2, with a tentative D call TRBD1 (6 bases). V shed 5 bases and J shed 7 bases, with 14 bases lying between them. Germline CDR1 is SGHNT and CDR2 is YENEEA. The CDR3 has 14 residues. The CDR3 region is CASSRGTWSGELFF. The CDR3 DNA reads TGTGCCAGCAGCCGTGGGACATGGAGCGGGGAGCTGTTTTTT.

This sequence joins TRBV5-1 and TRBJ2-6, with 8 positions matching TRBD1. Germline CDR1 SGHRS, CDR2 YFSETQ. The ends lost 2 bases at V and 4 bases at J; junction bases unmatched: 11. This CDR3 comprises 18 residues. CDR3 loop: CASSFGDRNLWGANVLTF. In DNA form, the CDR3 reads TGCGCCAGCAGCTTTGGGGACAGGAATCTCTGGGGGGCCAACGTCCTGACTTTC.

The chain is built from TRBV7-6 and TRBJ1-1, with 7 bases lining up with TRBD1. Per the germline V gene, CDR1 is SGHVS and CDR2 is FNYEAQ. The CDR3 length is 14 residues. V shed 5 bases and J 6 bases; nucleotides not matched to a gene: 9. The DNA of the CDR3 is TGTGCCAGCAGCCTAGGTCGAGGGGGCGCTGAAGCTTTCTTT. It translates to CASSLGRGGAEAFF. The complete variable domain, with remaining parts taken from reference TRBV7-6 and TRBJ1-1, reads GAGVSQSPRYKVTKRGQDVALRCDPISGHVSLYWYRQALGQGPEFLTYFNYEAQQDKSGLPNDRFSAERPEGSISTLTIQRTEQRDSAMYRCASSLGRGGAEAFFGQGTRLTVV.

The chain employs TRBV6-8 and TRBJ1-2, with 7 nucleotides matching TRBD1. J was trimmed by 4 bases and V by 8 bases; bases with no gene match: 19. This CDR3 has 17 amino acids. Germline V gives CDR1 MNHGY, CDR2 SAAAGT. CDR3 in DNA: TGTGCCAGCCGCGGGGGTAACACAGGGGCGCAGATCTATGGCTACACCTTC. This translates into CASRGGNTGAQIYGYTF.

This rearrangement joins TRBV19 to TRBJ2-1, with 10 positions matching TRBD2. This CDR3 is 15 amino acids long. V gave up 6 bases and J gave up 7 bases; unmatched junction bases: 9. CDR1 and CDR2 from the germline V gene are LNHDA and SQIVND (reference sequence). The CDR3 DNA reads TGTGCCAGTAGGATCCTAGCGGGAGCTAGAAATGAGCAGTTCTTC. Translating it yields CASRILAGARNEQFF.

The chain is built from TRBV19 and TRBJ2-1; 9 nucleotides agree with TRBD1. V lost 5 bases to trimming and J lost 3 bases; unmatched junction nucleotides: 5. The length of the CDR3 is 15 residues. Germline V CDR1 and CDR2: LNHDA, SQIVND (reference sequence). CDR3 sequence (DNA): TGTGCCAGTAGTCCCCGGGACAGGGTCTACAATGAGCAGTTCTTC. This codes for CASSPRDRVYNEQFF.

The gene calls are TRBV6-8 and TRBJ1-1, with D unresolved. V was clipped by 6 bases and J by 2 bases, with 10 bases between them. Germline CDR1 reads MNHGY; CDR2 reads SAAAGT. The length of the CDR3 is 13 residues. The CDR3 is CASSRRENTEAFF. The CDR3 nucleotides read TGTGCCAGCAGCCGCCGGGAAAACACTGAAGCTTTCTTT.

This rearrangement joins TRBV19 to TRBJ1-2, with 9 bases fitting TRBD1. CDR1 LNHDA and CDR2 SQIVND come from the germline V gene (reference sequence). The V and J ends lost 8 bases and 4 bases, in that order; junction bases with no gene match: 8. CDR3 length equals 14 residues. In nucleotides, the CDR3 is TGTGCCAGTCAGGACAGGGGACCTACCTATGGCTACACCTTC. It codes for CASQDRGPTYGYTF.

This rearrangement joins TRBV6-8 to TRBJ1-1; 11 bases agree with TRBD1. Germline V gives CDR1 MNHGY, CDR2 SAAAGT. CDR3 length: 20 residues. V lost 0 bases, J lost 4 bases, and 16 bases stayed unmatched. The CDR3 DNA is TGTGCCAGCAGTTACTCGGCGTCGGACAGGGGGCTATCGGCAATCACTGAAGCTTTCTTT. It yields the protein CASSYSASDRGLSAITEAFF.

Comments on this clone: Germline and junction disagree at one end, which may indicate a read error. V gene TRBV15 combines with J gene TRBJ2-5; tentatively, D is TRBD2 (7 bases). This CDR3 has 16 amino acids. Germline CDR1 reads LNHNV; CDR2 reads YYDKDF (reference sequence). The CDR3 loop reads CVTSRARGGPQETQYF. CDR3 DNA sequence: TGTGTCACCAGCAGGGCCCGCGGGGGCCCCCAAGAGACCCAGTACTTC.

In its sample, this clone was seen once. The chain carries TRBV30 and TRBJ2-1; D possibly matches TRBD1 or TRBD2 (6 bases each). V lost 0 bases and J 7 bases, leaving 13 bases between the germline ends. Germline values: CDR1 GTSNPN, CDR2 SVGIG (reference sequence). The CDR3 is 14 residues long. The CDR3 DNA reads TGTGCCTGGAGTGTGGGGGGCGCGAGGAATGAGCAGTTCTTC. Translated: CAWSVGGARNEQFF.